This entry lists 26 T cell receptor beta chains sequenced from one sample in a study of Ad26.COV2.S vaccination and SARS-CoV-2 variants. Noted treatment: 15 to 20 received Ad26.COV2.S at low or high dose, single or two shots; five or six received placebo; per-sample allocation not given. Samples came from day 63 after the first vaccine or placebo injection. Sequenced by immunoSEQ multiplex PCR; TCRdb stores in-frame clones only, minus some. This repertoire shows 300,000 to 350,000 clones, less than 90% found once; its top ten account for about 10%. The sample was peripheral blood, taken in a trial of Ad26.COV2.S vaccine versus placebo. These receptors were obtained from a person between 18 and 65 years old who received the Ad26.COV2.S COVID-19 vaccine or a placebo.

V usage is TRBV7-2 and J usage is TRBJ2-7; TRBD1 agrees at 10 bases. The germline CDR1 and CDR2 sequences are SGHTA and FQGNSA. J was trimmed by 4 bases and V by 1 base; bases with no gene match: 1. CDR3 length equals 14 residues. CDR3 DNA sequence: TGTGCCAGCAGCTTAGGACAGGGGGCTTACGAGCAGTACTTC. Translation gives CASSLGQGAYEQYF. Based on the CDR3 plus reference TRBV7-2 and TRBJ2-7, the full variable domain is GAGVSQSPSNKVTEKGKDVELRCDPISGHTALYWYRQSLGQGLEFLIYFQGNSAPDKSGLPSDRFSAERTGGSVSTLTIQRTQQEDSAVYLCASSLGQGAYEQYFGPGTRLTVT.

The gene calls are TRBV5-4 and TRBJ2-3, with D perhaps matching TRBD1 or TRBD2 (5 bases each). V lost 3 bases and J lost 5, with 13 bases in between. Germline V lookup: CDR1 SGHNT, CDR2 YYREEE (reference sequence). This CDR3 spans 14 amino acids. The CDR3 sequence is CASSSRGAEDTQYF. CDR3 DNA sequence: TGTGCCAGCAGCTCTCGAGGGGCCGAAGATACGCAGTATTTT.

As concerns this clone: The sample carries other DNA sequences with the same CDR3. J is TRBJ2-7 and V is TRBV5-1; D is perhaps TRBD1 (6 bases). There are 14 residues in the CDR3. CDR1 is SGHRS, CDR2 YFSETQ, per germline. The V end lost 0 bases, the J end lost 1 base, and 8 bases lay between the germline ends. The CDR3 region is CASSLGQGSYEQYF. CDR3 coding DNA: TGCGCCAGCAGCTTGGGCCAGGGGTCCTACGAGCAGTACTTC.

This rearrangement joins TRBV7-3 to TRBJ2-2; TRBD2 matches at 9 bases. The germline CDR1 and CDR2 sequences are SGHTA and FQGTGA. The V segment lost 5 bases and the J segment 4 bases; nucleotides outside the gene matches: 5. The CDR3 covers 15 residues. The CDR3 region is CASSPGLATTGELFF. The CDR3 DNA is TGTGCCAGCAGCCCCGGACTAGCGACCACCGGGGAGCTGTTTTTT.

This clone was detected once. This chain links TRBV9 with TRBJ2-7, with D possibly TRBD1 on 6 matching bases. With 1 base removed from V and 3 bases from J, the gap between germline ends came to 14 bases. CDR3 length equals 15 residues. Per germline, CDR1 SGDLS and CDR2 YYNGEE. This chain's CDR3 is CASSVRDNGFYEQYF. CDR3 DNA sequence: TGTGCCAGCAGCGTAAGGGACAACGGATTCTACGAGCAGTACTTC. Together with reference TRBV9 and TRBJ2-7, the CDR3 gives the full variable domain: DSGVTQTPKHLITATGQRVTLRCSPRSGDLSVYWYQQSLDQGLQFLIQYYNGEERAKGNILERFSAQQFPDLHSELNLSSLELGDSALYFCASSVRDNGFYEQYFGPGTRLTVT.

This clone was seen once. The rearrangement links TRBV7-9 to TRBJ1-5; D remains unclear. The CDR3 is 13 residues long. Trimming stripped 7 bases from V and 2 bases from J, with 9 bases between. Germline CDR1 reads SEHNR; CDR2 reads FQNEAQ (reference sequence). The CDR3 reads CASTPGGNQPQHF. The CDR3, as DNA: TGTGCCAGCACCCCTGGGGGCAATCAGCCCCAGCATTTT. The full variable domain, its missing parts supplied by reference TRBV7-9 and TRBJ1-5, is DTGVSQNPRHKITKRGQNVTFRCDPISEHNRLYWYRQTLGQGPEFLTYFQNEAQLEKSRLLSDRFSAERPKGSFSTLEIQRTEQGDSAMYLCASTPGGNQPQHFGDGTRLSIL.

The chain joins TRBV7-4 to TRBJ2-7; D not resolved. Trimming took off 5 bases at V and 3 bases at J, with 17 bases between the two ends. The CDR3 runs to 15 residues. The V gene's germline CDR1 is SGHVT and CDR2 SQSDAQ. This CDR3 reads CASSPQGQIVYEQYF. CDR3 bases: TGTGCCAGCAGCCCCCAAGGGCAGATAGTCTACGAGCAGTACTTC.

V and J are TRBV7-2 and TRBJ2-1; 11 positions agree with TRBD2. The CDR3 sequence is 19 residues long. The germline V gene encodes CDR1 SGHTA and CDR2 FQGNSA. J was trimmed by 3 bases and V by 4 bases; bases with no gene match: 14. The CDR3 sequence: CASSSSYSGLAGGYNEQFF. CDR3 DNA sequence: TGTGCCAGCAGCTCCTCCTATTCGGGGCTAGCGGGGGGCTACAATGAGCAGTTCTTC.

This chain uses TRBV30 with TRBJ2-3; the match to TRBD2 covers 10 bases. The CDR3 is 15 residues long. V was pared by 3 bases and J by 2 bases, with 5 bases of the junction left unmatched. CDR1 is GTSNPN, CDR2 SVGIG, per germline (reference sequence). CDR3 protein: CAWSSTSGNTDTQYF. CDR3 coding DNA: TGTGCCTGGAGCAGTACTAGCGGGAACACAGATACGCAGTATTTT.

The chain has TRBV25-1 and TRBJ2-1; TRBD2 matches 8 bases. The CDR3 length is 14 residues. V shed 8 bases and J 12 bases; nucleotides not matched to a gene: 15. From germline, CDR1 is MGHDK and CDR2 SYGVNS. This CDR3 is CASLAGALFPPQFF. Written as DNA, the CDR3 is TGTGCCAGCCTAGCGGGTGCGCTTTTTCCTCCGCAGTTCTTC.

The chain carries TRBV13 and TRBJ2-1; 11 positions agree with TRBD2. Germline V lookup: CDR1 PRHDT, CDR2 FYEKMQ (reference sequence). This CDR3 is 16 amino acids long. The ends lost 4 bases at V and 4 bases at J; junction bases unmatched: 6. CDR3 loop: CASSSRGTSGYNEQFF. CDR3 DNA sequence: TGTGCCAGCAGCTCTCGGGGGACTAGCGGTTACAATGAGCAGTTCTTC.

Only a few counts were recorded for this clone. This rearrangement joins TRBV28 to TRBJ2-5; TRBD2 aligns across 7 bases. Germline CDR1 and CDR2: MDHEN and SYDVKM. The ends lost 8 bases at V and 5 bases at J; junction bases unmatched: 14. This CDR3 has 15 residues. The CDR3 spells CASYPTGRGSETQYF. The CDR3 DNA follows: TGTGCCAGCTACCCTACGGGGAGGGGTTCGGAGACCCAGTACTTC.

The rearrangement links TRBV4-3 to TRBJ2-3; D is uncertain. V was trimmed by 0 bases and J by 6 bases, leaving 4 bases between them. Germline V gene sequence: CDR1 LGHNA, CDR2 YSLEER. CDR3 length: 12 residues. CDR3 in amino acids: CASSQDRDTQYF. The CDR3 bases are TGCGCCAGCAGCCAAGATCGGGATACGCAGTATTTT.

CDR3 amino acids: CASRRDRGTLWQYF. Written as DNA, the CDR3 is TGTGCCAGCAGACGGGACAGGGGGACCCTCTGGCAGTACTTC. The chain employs TRBV27 and TRBJ2-7; 11 bases line up with TRBD1. Germline loops: CDR1 MNHEY, CDR2 SMNVEV (reference sequence). V shed 6 bases and J 9 bases; nucleotides not matched to a gene: 10. This CDR3 has 14 amino acids.

V gene TRBV28 combines with J gene TRBJ2-5, with TRBD1 matching over 9 bases. The CDR3 sequence is 14 residues long. After removal of 1 base from V and 5 bases from J, the junction contained 2 bases not matched to a gene. Per germline, CDR1 MDHEN and CDR2 SYDVKM. The DNA for the CDR3 is TGTGCCAGCAGTTTATTGACAGGGGGTGAGACCCAGTACTTC. This sequence encodes CASSLLTGGETQYF.

The gene calls are TRBV29-1 and TRBJ1-1; 9 positions match TRBD1. Germline values: CDR1 SQVTM, CDR2 ANQGSEA. The CDR3 totals 14 residues. V was pared by 7 bases and J by 1 base, with 7 bases of the junction left unmatched. In DNA form, the CDR3 reads TGCAGCGGCGTGACAGGGGGGTGGAACACTGAAGCTTTCTTT. This sequence encodes CSGVTGGWNTEAFF.

CDR3: CASRTPGGNQPQHF. In DNA form, the CDR3 reads TGTGCCAGCAGAACTCCCGGGGGGAATCAGCCCCAGCATTTT. J is TRBJ1-5 and V is TRBV28; a possible D gene is TRBD1 (5 bases). This CDR3 is 14 amino acids long. V gave up 6 bases and J gave up 4 bases, with 13 bases separating them. In germline, CDR1 is MDHEN, CDR2 SYDVKM.

The chain joins TRBV6-1 to TRBJ1-5; no reliable D call. V was cut by 2 bases and J by 7 bases, with 9 bases left in between. Germline-derived CDR1 and CDR2 are MNHNS and SASEGT. The CDR3 is made up of 13 amino acids. CDR3 coding DNA: TGTGCCAGCAGTGAAATCGTAGCCCAGCCCCAGCATTTT. Its protein is CASSEIVAQPQHF.

The chain joins TRBV29-1 to TRBJ1-2, with TRBD1 as a possible D gene (5 bases). The CDR3 extends over 13 amino acids. Germline loops: CDR1 SQVTM, CDR2 ANQGSEA. Trimming removed 1 base from V and 1 base from J, with 7 bases in between. CDR3 DNA: TGCAGCGTTGAAGCTGGGGGTAACTATGGCTACACCTTC. Amino acids: CSVEAGGNYGYTF.

J is TRBJ1-5 and V is TRBV14; maybe TRBD1 (6 bases). The CDR3 consists of 14 residues. Germline V gene sequence: CDR1 SGHDN, CDR2 FVKESK. The V end was cut by 5 bases, the J end by 7 bases, with 15 bases between. CDR3 region: CASSMTGLGQPQHF. CDR3 DNA sequence: TGTGCCAGCAGCATGACAGGTTTAGGACAGCCCCAGCATTTT.

The chain couples TRBV20-1 to TRBJ1-3; D remains unclear. V shed 3 bases and J shed 4 bases, with 4 bases lying between them. The germline CDR1 and CDR2 sequences are DFQATT and SNEGSKA (reference sequence). The CDR3 is 11 residues long. CDR3 loop: CSARGGNTIYF. The CDR3, as DNA: TGCAGTGCTAGGGGGGGAAACACCATATATTTT.

The chain is built from TRBV12-3 or TRBV12-4 and TRBJ1-1; weak D call: TRBD1 (5 bases). This CDR3 comprises 13 residues. Trimming pared 1 base from V and 5 bases from J, leaving 8 bases between. CDR3 amino acids: CASSLGGETEAFF. CDR3 nucleotides: TGTGCCAGCAGTTTAGGGGGCGAGACTGAAGCTTTCTTT.

This rearrangement joins TRBV6-2 or TRBV6-3 to TRBJ1-1, with D perhaps TRBD1 (5 bases). Per germline, CDR1 MNHEY and CDR2 SVGEGT. The V gene lost 2 bases and the J gene lost 3 bases, with 10 bases spanning the gap. The CDR3 sequence is 14 residues long. The CDR3 here is CASSYRGAYTEAFF. CDR3 sequence (DNA): TGTGCCAGCAGTTACAGGGGCGCATACACTGAAGCTTTCTTT.

The V gene is TRBV19, the J gene TRBJ2-3; unclear D gene. The CDR3 spans 14 residues. Germline V gene lookup returns CDR1 LNHDA and CDR2 SQIVND (reference sequence). The V end was cut by 1 base, the J end by 2 bases, with 7 bases between. This CDR3 is CASSIGLSTDTQYF. CDR3 nucleotides: TGTGCCAGTAGTATAGGACTCTCCACAGATACGCAGTATTTT.

The rearrangement links TRBV9 to TRBJ1-5; TRBD1 matches 8 bases. Germline V CDR1 and CDR2: SGDLS, YYNGEE. CDR3 length equals 15 residues. V lost 3 bases to trimming and J lost 7 bases; unmatched junction nucleotides: 9. CDR3 nucleotide sequence: TGTGCCAGCAGCGCGCCAAGCCCAGGGGGCCAGCCCCAGCATTTT. As protein: CASSAPSPGGQPQHF.

The chain combines TRBV4-3 with TRBJ1-4; the D is unclear. The CDR3 has 15 residues. Germline CDR1 LGHNA, CDR2 YSLEER. The V and J ends lost 0 bases and 1 base respectively, with 6 bases between them. As DNA, the CDR3 is TGCGCCAGCAGCCAAGAGAAGGGAACTAATGAAAAACTGTTTTTT. Translated: CASSQEKGTNEKLFF.